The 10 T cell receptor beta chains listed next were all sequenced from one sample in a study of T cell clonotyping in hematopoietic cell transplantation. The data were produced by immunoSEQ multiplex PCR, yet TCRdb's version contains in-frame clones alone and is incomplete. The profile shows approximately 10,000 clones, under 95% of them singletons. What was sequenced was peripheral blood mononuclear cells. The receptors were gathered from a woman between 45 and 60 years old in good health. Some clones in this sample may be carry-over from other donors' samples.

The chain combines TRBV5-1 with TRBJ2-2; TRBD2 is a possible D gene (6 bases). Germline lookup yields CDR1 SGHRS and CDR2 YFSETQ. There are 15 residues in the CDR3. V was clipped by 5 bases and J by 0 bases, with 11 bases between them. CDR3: CASRTGTPNTGELFF. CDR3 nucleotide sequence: TGCGCCAGCAGAACCGGGACTCCGAACACCGGGGAGCTGTTTTTT.

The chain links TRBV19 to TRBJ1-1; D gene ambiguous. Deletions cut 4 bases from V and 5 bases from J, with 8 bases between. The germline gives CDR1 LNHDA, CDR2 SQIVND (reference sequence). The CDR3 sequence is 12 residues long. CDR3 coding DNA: TGTGCCAGTAGTAAGAGGGTAACTGAAGCTTTCTTT. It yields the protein CASSKRVTEAFF.

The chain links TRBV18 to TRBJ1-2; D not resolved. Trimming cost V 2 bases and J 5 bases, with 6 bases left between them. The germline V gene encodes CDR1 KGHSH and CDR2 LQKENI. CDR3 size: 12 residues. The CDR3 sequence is CASSPAIYGYTF. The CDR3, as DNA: TGTGCCAGCTCACCAGCTATTTATGGCTACACCTTC.

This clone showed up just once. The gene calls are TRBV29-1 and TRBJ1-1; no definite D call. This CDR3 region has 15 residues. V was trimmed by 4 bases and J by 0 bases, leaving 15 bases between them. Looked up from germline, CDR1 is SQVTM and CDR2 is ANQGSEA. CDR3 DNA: TGCAGCGTTGTCGTAGGCTCCGCCATGAACACTGAAGCTTTCTTT. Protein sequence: CSVVVGSAMNTEAFF.

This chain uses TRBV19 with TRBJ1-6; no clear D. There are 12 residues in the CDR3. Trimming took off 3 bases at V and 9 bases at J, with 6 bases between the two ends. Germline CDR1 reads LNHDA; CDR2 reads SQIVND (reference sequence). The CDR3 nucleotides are TGTGCCAGTAGTATTGAGAGTTCACCCCTCCACTTT. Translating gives CASSIESSPLHF. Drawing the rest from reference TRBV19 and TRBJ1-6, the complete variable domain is DGGITQSPKYLFRKEGQNVTLSCEQNLNHDAMYWYRQDPGQGLRLIYYSQIVNDFQKGDIAEGYSVSREKKESFPLTVTSAQKNPTAFYLCASSIESSPLHFGNGTRLTVT.

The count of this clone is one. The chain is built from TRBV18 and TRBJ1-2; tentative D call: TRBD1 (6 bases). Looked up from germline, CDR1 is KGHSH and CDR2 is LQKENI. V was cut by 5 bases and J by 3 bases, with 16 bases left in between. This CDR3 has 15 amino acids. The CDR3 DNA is TGTGCCAGCTCATCCTCAGGGGACGTTCACTATGGCTACACCTTC. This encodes CASSSSGDVHYGYTF.

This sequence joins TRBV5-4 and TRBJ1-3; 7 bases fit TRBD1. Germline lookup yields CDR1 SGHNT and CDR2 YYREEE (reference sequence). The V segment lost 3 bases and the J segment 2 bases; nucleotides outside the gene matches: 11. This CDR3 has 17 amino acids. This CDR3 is CASSSDPGQRAGNTIYF. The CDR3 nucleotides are TGTGCCAGCAGCTCGGATCCGGGACAGAGGGCTGGAAACACCATATATTTT. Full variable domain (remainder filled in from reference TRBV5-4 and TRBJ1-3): ETGVTQSPTHLIKTRGQQVTLRCSSQSGHNTVSWYQQALGQGPQFIFQYYREEENGRGNFPPRFSGLQFPNYSSELNVNALELDDSALYLCASSSDPGQRAGNTIYFGEGSWLTVV.

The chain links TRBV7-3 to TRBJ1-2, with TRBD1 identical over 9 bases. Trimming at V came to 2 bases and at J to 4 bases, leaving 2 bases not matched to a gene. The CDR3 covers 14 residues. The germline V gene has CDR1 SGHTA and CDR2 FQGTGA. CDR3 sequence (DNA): TGTGCCAGCAGCTTAGGGGGACAGGGCTATGGCTACACCTTC. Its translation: CASSLGGQGYGYTF.

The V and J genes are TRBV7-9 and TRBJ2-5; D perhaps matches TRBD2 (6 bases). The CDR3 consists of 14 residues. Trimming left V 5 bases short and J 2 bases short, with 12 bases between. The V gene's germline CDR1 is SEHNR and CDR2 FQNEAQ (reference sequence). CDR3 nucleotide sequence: TGTGCCAGCAGCCGTAATGGGGGGCAAGAGACCCAGTACTTC. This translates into CASSRNGGQETQYF. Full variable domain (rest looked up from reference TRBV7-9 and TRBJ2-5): DTGVSQNPRHKITKRGQNVTFRCDPISEHNRLYWYRQTLGQGPEFLTYFQNEAQLEKSRLLSDRFSAERPKGSFSTLEIQRTEQGDSAMYLCASSRNGGQETQYFGPGTRLLVL.

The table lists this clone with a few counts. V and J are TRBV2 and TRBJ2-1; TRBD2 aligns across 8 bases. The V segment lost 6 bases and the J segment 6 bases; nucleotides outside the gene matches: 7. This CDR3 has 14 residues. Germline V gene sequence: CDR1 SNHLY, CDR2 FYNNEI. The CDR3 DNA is TGTGCCAGCAGCTTTACGGGGGGGATCAATGAGCAGTTCTTC. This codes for CASSFTGGINEQFF.